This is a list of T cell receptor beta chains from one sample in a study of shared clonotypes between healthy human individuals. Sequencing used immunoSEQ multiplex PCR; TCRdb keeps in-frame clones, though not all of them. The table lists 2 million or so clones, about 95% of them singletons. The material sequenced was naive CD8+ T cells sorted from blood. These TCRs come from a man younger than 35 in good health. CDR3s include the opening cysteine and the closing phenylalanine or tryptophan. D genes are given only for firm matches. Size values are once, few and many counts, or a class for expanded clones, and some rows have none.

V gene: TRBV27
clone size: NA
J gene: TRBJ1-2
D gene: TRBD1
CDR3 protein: CASSFEGANYGYTF
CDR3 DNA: TGTGCCAGCAGTTTTGAGGGGGCGAACTATGGCTACACCTTC

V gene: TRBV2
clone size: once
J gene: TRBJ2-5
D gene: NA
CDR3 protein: CASSGTRRGEGNQETQYF
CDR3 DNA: TGTGCCAGCAGTGGGACCCGGCGCGGCGAGGGAAACCAAGAGACCCAGTACTTC

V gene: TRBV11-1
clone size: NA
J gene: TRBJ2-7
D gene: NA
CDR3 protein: CASSFDRGEQYF
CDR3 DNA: TGTGCCAGCAGTTTTGACCGTGGCGAGCAGTACTTC

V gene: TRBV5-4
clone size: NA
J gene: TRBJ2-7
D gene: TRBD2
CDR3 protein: CASSPGLLSYEQYF
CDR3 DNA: TGTGCCAGCAGCCCGGGACTACTCTCCTACGAGCAGTACTTC

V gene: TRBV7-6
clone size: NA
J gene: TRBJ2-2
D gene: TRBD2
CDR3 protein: CASLLSTSGRTEATGELFF
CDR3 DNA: TGTGCCAGCCTTCTATCGACTAGCGGGAGGACAGAGGCCACCGGGGAGCTGTTTTTT

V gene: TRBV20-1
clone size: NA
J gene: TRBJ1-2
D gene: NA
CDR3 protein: CSARDRIGYTF
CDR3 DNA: TGCAGTGCTAGAGACAGGATCGGCTACACCTTC

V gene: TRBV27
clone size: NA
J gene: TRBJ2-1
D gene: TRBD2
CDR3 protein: CASTSLLAGGYNEQFF
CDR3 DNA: TGTGCCAGCACCTCCTTACTAGCGGGAGGCTACAATGAGCAGTTCTTC

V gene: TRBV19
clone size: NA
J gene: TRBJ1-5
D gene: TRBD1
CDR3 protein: CASRAGTGRVGQPQHF
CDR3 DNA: TGTGCCAGTAGAGCCGGGACAGGGCGCGTAGGTCAGCCCCAGCATTTT

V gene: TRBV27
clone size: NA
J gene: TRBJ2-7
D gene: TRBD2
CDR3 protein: CASSFIAGGSSYEQYF
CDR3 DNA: TGTGCCAGCAGTTTTATAGCGGGAGGGAGCTCCTACGAGCAGTACTTC

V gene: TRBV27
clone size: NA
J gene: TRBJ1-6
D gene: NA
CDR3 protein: CASSLYPAIYSPLHF
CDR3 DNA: TGTGCCAGCAGTTTATACCCAGCGATTTATTCACCCCTCCACTTT

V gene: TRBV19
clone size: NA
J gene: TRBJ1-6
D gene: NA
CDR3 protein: CASSTTLDSPLHF
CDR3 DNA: TGTGCCAGTAGTACCACTTTGGATTCACCCCTCCACTTT

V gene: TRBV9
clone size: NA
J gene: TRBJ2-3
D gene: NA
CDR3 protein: CASSVAPGVSTDTQYF
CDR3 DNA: TGTGCCAGCAGCGTAGCCCCGGGGGTGAGCACAGATACGCAGTATTTT

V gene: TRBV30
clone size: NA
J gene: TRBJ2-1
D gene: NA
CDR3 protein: CAWSVFGPNEQFF
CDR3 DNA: TGTGCCTGGAGTGTATTCGGGCCCAATGAGCAGTTCTTC

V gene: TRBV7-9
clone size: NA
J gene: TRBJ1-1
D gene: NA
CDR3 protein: CASSGNTEAFF
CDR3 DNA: TGTGCCAGCAGCGGTAACACTGAAGCTTTCTTT

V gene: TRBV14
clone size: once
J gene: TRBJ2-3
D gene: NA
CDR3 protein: CASSQEPPPLDTQYF
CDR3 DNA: TGTGCCAGCAGCCAAGAACCCCCGCCCTTAGATACGCAGTATTTT

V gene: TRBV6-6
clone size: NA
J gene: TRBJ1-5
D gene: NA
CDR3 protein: CASWAGWEDNQPQHF
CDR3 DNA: TGTGCCAGCTGGGCGGGATGGGAGGACAATCAGCCCCAGCATTTT

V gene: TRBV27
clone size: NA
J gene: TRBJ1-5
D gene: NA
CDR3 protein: CASRFGGNQPQHF
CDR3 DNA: TGTGCCAGCAGGTTCGGGGGCAATCAGCCCCAGCATTTT

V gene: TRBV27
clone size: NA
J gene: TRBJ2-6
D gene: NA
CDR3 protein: CASSLSQGTGANVLTF
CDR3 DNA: TGTGCCAGCAGTTTATCGCAGGGCACCGGGGCCAACGTCCTGACTTTC

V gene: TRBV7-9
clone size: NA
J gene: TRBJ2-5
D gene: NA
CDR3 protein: CASTSDSQETQYF
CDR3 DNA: TGTGCCAGCACCTCGGACTCCCAAGAGACCCAGTACTTC

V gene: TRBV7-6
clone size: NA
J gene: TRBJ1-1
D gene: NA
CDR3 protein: CASSATANTEAFF
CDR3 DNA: TGTGCCAGCAGCGCAACGGCGAACACTGAAGCTTTCTTT

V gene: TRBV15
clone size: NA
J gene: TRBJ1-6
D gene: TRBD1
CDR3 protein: CATSHDRGNNSPLHF
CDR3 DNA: TGTGCCACCTCGCATGACAGGGGCAATAATTCACCCCTCCACTTT

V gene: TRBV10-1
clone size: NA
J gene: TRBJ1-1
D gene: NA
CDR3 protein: CASSYSQGTEAFF
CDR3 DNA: TGCGCCAGCAGTTATTCCCAAGGAACTGAAGCTTTCTTT

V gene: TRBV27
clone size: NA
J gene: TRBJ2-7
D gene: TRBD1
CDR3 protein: CASSLSAGTGFDEQYF
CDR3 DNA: TGTGCCAGCAGTTTATCGGCAGGGACAGGGTTCGACGAGCAGTACTTC

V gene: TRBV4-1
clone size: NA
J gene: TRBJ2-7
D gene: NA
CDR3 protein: CASSQDRGHEQYF
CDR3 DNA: TGCGCCAGCAGCCAAGATCGGGGCCACGAGCAGTACTTC

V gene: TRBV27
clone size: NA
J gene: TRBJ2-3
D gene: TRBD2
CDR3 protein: CASSPGLAGGSTDTQYF
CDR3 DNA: TGTGCCAGCAGTCCCGGACTAGCGGGAGGGAGCACAGATACGCAGTATTTT

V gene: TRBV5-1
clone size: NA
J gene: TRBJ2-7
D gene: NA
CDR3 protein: CASSLARDGEQYF
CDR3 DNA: TGCGCCAGCAGCTTGGCGAGGGATGGCGAGCAGTACTTC

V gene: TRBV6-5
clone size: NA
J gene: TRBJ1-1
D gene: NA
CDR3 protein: CASIMGPPRTEAFF
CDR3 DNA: TGTGCCAGCATAATGGGACCCCCCCGGACTGAAGCTTTCTTT

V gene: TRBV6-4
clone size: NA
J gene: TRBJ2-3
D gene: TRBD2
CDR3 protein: CASSLAGGADTQYF
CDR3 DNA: TGTGCCAGCAGTTTAGCGGGAGGGGCAGATACGCAGTATTTT

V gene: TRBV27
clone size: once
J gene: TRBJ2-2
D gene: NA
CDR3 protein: CASKWGTGELFF
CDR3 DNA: TGTGCCAGCAAATGGGGGACCGGGGAGCTGTTTTTT

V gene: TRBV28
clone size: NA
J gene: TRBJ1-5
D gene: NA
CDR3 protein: CASSSFDQPQHF
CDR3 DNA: TGTGCCAGCAGTTCCTTCGACCAGCCCCAGCATTTT

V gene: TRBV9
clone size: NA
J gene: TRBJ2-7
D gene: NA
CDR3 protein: CASSVSGLDNYEQYF
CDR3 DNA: TGTGCCAGCAGCGTTTCGGGCCTAGACAACTACGAGCAGTACTTC

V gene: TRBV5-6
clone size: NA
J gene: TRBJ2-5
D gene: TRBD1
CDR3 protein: CASSPDRLSGETQYF
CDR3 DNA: TGTGCCAGCAGCCCGGACAGGCTGAGTGGAGAGACCCAGTACTTC

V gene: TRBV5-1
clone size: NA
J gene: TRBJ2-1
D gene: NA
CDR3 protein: CASSPEGGEQFF
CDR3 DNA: TGCGCCAGCAGCCCCGAGGGTGGTGAGCAGTTCTTC

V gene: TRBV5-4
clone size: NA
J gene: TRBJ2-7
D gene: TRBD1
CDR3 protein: CASSPGQKYEQYF
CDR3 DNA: TGTGCCAGCAGCCCGGGACAGAAATACGAGCAGTACTTC

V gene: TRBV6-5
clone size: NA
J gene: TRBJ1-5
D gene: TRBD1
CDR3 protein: CASSLTGANQPQHF
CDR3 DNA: TGTGCCAGCAGTCTTACAGGGGCCAATCAGCCCCAGCATTTT

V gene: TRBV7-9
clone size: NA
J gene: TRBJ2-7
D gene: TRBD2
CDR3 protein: CASSSTSYYEQYF
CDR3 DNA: TGTGCCAGCAGCTCGACTAGCTACTACGAGCAGTACTTC

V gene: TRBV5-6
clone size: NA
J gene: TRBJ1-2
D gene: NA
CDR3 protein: CASSFNPNYGYTF
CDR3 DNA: TGTGCCAGCAGTTTTAACCCTAACTATGGCTACACCTTC

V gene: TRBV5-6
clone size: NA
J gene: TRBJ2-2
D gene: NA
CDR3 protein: CASSLFANTGELFF
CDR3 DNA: TGTGCCAGCAGCTTGTTCGCGAACACCGGGGAGCTGTTTTTT

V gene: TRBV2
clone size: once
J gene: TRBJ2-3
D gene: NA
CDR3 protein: CASSEGLDTQYF
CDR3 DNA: TGTGCCAGCAGTGAAGGTTTAGATACGCAGTATTTT

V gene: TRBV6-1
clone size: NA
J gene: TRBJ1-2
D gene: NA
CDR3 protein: CASSEVGNGYTF
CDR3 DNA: TGTGCCAGCAGTGAAGTGGGTAATGGCTACACCTTC

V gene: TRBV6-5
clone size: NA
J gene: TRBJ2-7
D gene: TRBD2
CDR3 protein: CASSYDGGSYEQYF
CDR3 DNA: TGTGCCAGCAGTTACGACGGGGGGTCCTACGAGCAGTACTTC

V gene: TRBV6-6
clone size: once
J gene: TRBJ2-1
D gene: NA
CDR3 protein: CASTKDSSSYNEQFF
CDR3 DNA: TGTGCCAGCACCAAGGACTCGAGCTCCTACAATGAGCAGTTCTTC

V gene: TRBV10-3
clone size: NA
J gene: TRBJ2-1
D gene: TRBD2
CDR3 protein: CAISESNPLAGSYNEQFF
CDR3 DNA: TGTGCCATCAGTGAGTCGAACCCATTAGCGGGCTCCTACAATGAGCAGTTCTTC

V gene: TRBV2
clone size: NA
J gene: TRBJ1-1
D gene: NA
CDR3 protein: CASRHTMGNTEAFF
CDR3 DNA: TGTGCCAGCAGGCATACGATGGGGAACACTGAAGCTTTCTTT

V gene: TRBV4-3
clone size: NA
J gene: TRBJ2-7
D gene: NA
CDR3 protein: CASSQDAGSYEQYF
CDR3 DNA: TGCGCCAGCAGCCAAGACGCGGGAAGCTACGAGCAGTACTTC

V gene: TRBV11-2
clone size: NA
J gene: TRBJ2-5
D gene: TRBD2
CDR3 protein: CASSFSSGRTLETQYF
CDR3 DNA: TGTGCCAGCAGCTTTTCTAGCGGGAGGACTCTAGAGACCCAGTACTTC

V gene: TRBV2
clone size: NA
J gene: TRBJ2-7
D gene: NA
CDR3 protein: CASRGLLRDEQYF
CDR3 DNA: TGTGCCAGCAGAGGCCTGTTAAGGGACGAGCAGTACTTC

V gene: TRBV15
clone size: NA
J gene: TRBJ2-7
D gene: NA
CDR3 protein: CATSRDRAPGYEQYF
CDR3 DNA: TGTGCCACCAGCAGAGATCGGGCGCCCGGATACGAGCAGTACTTC

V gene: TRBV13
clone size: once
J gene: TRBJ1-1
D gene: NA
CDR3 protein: CASSTRELNTEAFF
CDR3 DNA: TGTGCCAGCAGCACCAGAGAGCTGAACACTGAAGCTTTCTTT

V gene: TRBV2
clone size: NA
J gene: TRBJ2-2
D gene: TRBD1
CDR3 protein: CASSELTGTVPGELFF
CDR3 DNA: TGTGCCAGCAGTGAATTGACAGGGACCGTCCCCGGGGAGCTGTTTTTT

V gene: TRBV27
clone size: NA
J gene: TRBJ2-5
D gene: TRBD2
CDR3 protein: CASSSKLAGGKTQYF
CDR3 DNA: TGTGCCAGCAGTTCCAAACTAGCGGGGGGGAAGACCCAGTACTTC

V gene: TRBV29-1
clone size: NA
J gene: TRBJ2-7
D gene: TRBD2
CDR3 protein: CSVEGLAGGLYEQYF
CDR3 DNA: TGCAGCGTTGAAGGACTAGCGGGAGGGTTATACGAGCAGTACTTC

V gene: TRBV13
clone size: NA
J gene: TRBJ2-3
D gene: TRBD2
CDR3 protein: CASSLRTSGGPLNTDTQYF
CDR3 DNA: TGTGCCAGCAGCTTAAGGACTAGCGGGGGCCCCCTCAACACAGATACGCAGTATTTT

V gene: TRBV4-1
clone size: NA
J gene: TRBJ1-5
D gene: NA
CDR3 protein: CASSQEVGPTVGQPQHF
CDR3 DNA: TGCGCCAGCAGCCAAGAGGTGGGACCGACGGTCGGTCAGCCCCAGCATTTT

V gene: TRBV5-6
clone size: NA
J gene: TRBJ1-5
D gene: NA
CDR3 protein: CASSLGGAGNQPQHF
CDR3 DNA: TGTGCCAGCAGCTTGGGGGGGGCCGGCAATCAGCCCCAGCATTTT

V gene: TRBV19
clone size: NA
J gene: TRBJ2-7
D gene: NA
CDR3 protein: CASSMSLAYEQYF
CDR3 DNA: TGTGCCAGTAGTATGTCTCTCGCCTACGAGCAGTACTTC

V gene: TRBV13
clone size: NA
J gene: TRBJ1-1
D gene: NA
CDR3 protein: CASSEPGPLNTEAFF
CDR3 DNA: TGTGCCAGCAGCGAACCGGGCCCTTTGAACACTGAAGCTTTCTTT

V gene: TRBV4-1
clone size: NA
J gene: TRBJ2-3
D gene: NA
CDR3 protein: CASSQDGTPGDADTQYF
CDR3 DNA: TGCGCCAGCAGCCAAGATGGAACGCCTGGAGACGCAGATACGCAGTATTTT

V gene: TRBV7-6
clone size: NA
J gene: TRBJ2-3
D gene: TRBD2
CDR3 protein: CASSSRLAGTVDTQYF
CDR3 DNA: TGTGCCAGCAGCTCTCGACTAGCGGGAACGGTAGATACGCAGTATTTT